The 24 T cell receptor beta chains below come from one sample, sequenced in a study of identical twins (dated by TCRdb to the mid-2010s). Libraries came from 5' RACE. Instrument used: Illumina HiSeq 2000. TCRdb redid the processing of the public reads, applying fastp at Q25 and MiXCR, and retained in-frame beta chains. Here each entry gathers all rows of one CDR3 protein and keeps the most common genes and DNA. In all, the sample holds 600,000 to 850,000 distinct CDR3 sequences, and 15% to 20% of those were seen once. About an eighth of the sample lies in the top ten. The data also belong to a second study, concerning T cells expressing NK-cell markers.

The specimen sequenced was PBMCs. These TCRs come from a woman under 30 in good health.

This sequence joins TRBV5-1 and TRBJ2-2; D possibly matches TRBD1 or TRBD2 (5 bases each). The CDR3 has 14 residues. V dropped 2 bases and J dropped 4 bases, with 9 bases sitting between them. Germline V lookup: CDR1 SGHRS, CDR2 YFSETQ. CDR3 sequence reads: CASSFARGTGELFF. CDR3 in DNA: TGCGCCAGCAGCTTCGCGAGGGGCACCGGGGAGCTGTTTTTT.

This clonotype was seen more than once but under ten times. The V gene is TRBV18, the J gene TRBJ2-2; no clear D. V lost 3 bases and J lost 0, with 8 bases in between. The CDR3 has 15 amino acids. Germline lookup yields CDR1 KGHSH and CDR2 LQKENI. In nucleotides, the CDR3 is TGTGCCAGCTCACCGGACCCTTCGAACACCGGGGAGCTGTTTTTT. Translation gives CASSPDPSNTGELFF. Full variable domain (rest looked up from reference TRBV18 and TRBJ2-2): NAGVMQNPRHLVRRRGQEARLRCSPMKGHSHVYWYRQLPEEGLKFMVYLQKENIIDESGMPKERFSAEFPKEGPSILRIQQVVRGDSAAYFCASSPDPSNTGELFFGEGSRLTVL.

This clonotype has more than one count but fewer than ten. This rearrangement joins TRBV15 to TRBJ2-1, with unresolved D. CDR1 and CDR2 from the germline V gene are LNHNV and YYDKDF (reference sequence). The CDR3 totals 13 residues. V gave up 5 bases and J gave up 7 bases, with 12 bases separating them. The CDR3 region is CATSRSLDNEQFF. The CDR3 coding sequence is TGTGCCACCAGCCGGTCCTTGGATAATGAGCAGTTCTTC.

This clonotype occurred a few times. The CDR3 nucleotides read TGTGCCAGCACCCCGACTAGCGGGTTTCCCTACGAGCAGTACTTC. Translated: CASTPTSGFPYEQYF. The chain employs TRBV12-3 or TRBV12-4 and TRBJ2-7; TRBD2 matches 10 bases. V lost 7 bases, J lost 2 bases, and 8 bases stayed unmatched. The CDR3 has 15 amino acids.

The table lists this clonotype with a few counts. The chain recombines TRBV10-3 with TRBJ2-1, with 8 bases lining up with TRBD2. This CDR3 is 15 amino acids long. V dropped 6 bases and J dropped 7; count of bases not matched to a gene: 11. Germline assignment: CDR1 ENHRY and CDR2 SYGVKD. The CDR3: CAIRIPGLVSNEQFF. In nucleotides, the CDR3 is TGTGCCATCAGGATACCGGGACTAGTTTCGAATGAGCAGTTCTTC.

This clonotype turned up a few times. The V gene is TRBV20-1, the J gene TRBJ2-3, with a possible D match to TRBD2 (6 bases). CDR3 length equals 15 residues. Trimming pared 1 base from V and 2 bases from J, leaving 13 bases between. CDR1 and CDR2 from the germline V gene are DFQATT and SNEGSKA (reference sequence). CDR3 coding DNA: TGCAGTGCTAGAGTGGGGGGTTATTCCACAGATACGCAGTATTTT. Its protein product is CSARVGGYSTDTQYF.

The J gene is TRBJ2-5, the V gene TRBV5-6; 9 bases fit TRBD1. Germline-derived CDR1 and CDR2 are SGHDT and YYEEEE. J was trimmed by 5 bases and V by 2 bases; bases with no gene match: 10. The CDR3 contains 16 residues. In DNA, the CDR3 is TGTGCCAGCAGCTTTCGAGTCGGGACAGGGACGGAGACCCAGTACTTC. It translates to CASSFRVGTGTETQYF.

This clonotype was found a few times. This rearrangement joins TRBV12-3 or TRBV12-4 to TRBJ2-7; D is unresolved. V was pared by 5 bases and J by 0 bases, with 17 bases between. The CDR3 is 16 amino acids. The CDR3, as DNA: TGTGCCAGCAGTCCGCCCGCGAACCGACTCTCCTACGAGCAGTACTTC. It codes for CASSPPANRLSYEQYF.

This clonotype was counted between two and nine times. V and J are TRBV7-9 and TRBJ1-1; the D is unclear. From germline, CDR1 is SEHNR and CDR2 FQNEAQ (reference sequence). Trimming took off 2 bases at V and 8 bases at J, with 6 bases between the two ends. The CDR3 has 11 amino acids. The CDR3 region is CASSLNGEAFF. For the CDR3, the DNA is TGTGCCAGCAGCTTAAACGGAGAAGCTTTCTTT.

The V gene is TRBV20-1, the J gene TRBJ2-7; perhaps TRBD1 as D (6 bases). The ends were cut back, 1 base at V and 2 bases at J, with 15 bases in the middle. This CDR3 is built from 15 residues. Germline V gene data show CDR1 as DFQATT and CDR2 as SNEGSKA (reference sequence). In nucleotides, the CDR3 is TGCAGTGCTAGAGGCCGGGAACAGGGACCCTACGAGCAGTACTTC. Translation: CSARGREQGPYEQYF.

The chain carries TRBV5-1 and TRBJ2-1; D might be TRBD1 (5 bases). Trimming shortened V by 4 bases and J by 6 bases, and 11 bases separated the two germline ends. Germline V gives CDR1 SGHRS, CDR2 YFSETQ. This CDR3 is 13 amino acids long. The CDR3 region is CASSKGHTNEQFF. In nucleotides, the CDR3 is TGCGCCAGCAGCAAAGGACACACCAATGAGCAGTTCTTC.

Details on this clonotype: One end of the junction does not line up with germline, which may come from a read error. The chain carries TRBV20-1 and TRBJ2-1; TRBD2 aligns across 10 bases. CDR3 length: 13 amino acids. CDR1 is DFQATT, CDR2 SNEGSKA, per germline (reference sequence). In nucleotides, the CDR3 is TGCAGTGGCCATTTAGCGGGAGGCAATGAGCAGTTCTTT. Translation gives CSGHLAGGNEQFF.

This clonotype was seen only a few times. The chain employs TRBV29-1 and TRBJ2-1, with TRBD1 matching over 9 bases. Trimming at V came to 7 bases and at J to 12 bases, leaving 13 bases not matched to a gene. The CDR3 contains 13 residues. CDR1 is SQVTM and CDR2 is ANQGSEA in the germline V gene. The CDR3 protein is CSALKTGGLPQFF. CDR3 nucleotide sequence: TGCAGCGCCTTAAAAACAGGGGGCTTACCGCAGTTCTTC.

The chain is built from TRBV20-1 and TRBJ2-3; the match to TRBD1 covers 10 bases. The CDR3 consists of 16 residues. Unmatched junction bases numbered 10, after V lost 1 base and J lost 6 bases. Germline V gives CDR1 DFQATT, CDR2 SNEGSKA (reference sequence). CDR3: CSARGGQTGGIDTQYF. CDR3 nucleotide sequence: TGCAGTGCTAGAGGGGGGCAGACAGGGGGCATTGATACGCAGTATTTT.

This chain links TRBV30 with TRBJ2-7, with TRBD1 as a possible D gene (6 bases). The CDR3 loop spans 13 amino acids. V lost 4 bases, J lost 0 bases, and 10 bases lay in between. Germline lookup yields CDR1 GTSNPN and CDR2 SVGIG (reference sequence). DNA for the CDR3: TGTGCCTGGACCAGGGACACCTCCTACGAGCAGTACTTC. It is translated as CAWTRDTSYEQYF.

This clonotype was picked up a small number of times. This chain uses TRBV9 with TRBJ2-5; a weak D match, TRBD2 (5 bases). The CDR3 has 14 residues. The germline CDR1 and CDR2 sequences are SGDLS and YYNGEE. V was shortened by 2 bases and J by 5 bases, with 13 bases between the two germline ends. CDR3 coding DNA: TGTGCCAGCAGCGTTACCGACTATCCGGAGACCCAGTACTTC. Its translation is CASSVTDYPETQYF.

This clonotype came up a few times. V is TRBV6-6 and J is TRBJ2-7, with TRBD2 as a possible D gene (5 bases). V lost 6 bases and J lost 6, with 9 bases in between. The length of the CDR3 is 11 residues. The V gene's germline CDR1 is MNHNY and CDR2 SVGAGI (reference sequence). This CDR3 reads CASRLSGEQYF. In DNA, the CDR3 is TGTGCCAGCAGACTCAGCGGCGAGCAGTACTTC.

CDR3 sequence reads: CSAPGTSTGELFF. Here the CDR3 DNA reads TGCAGTGCTCCCGGGACTAGCACCGGGGAGCTGTTTTTT. The chain joins TRBV20-1 to TRBJ2-2, with 8 bases matching TRBD2. With V trimmed by 5 bases and J by 4 bases, 3 bases remained unmatched. Per the germline V gene, CDR1 is DFQATT and CDR2 is SNEGSKA (reference sequence). The CDR3 spans 13 residues.

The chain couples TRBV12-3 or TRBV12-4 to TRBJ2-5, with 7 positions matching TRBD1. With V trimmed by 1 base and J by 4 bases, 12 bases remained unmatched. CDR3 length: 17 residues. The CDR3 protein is CASSLVYSGTVVETQYF. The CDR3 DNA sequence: TGTGCCAGCAGTTTAGTTTATTCGGGGACAGTGGTAGAGACCCAGTACTTC.

CDR3 protein: CARGGRETQYF. As DNA, the CDR3 is TGTGCCAGGGGGGGTCGGGAGACCCAGTACTTC. This chain joins TRBV2 and TRBJ2-5; a possible D gene is TRBD2 (6 bases). The germline gives CDR1 SNHLY, CDR2 FYNNEI. This CDR3 is 11 amino acids long. V was trimmed by 9 bases and J by 5 bases, leaving 10 bases between them. Variable domain in full (rest from reference TRBV2 and TRBJ2-5): EPEVTQTPSHQVTQMGQEVILRCVPISNHLYFYWYRQILGQKVEFLVSFYNNEISEKSEIFDDQFSVERPDGSNFTLKIRSTKLEDSAMYFCARGGRETQYFGPGTRLLVL.

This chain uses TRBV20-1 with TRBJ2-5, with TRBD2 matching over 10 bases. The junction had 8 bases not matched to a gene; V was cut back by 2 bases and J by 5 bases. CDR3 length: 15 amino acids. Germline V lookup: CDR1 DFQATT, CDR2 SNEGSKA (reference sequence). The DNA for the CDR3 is TGCAGTGCTAGACCCATGGCTAGCGGGAGCGAGACCCAGTACTTC. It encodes CSARPMASGSETQYF.

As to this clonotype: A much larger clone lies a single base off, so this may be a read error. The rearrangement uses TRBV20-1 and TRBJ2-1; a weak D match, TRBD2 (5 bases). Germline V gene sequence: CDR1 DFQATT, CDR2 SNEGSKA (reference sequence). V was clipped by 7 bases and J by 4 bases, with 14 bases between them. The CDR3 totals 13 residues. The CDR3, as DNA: TGCAGTGGTGGCAGCGGACGATACAATGAGCAGTTCTTC. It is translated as CSGGSGRYNEQFF.

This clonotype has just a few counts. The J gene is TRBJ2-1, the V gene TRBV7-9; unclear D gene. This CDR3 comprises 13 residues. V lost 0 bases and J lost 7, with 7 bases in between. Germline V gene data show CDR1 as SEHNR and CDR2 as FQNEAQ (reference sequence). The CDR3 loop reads CASSLARKNEQFF. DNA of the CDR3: TGTGCCAGCAGCTTAGCCAGGAAGAATGAGCAGTTCTTC.

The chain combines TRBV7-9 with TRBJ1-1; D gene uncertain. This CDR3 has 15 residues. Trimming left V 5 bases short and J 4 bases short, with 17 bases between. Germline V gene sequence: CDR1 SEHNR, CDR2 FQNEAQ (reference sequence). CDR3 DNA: TGTGCCAGCAGCCTCCTCAGTTCCCTGGTCACTGAAGCTTTCTTT. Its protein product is CASSLLSSLVTEAFF.